The rows below give T cell receptor beta chains drawn from one sample of a study of T cells in Graves' hyperthyroidism and ophthalmopathy. TCRdb reprocessed the multiplex PCR reads with MiXCR, giving one entry per CDR3 protein. The table records some 620,000 distinct CDR3 sequences, 15% to 20% of them present only once. The sample comprised blood. The receptor set was obtained from a woman under 40 with Graves' hyperthyroidism. CDR3s include the opening cysteine and the closing phenylalanine or tryptophan. A D gene is named only where the DNA matches it firmly. Size is stated for part of the rows, as once, few or many counts, or as a class when the clone is expanded.

clone_size j_call cdr3_length d_call v_call cdr3_aa cdr3_nt
many TRBJ2-1 14 TRBD1 TRBV6-2/TRBV6-3 CAGKRGTGIGEQFF TGTGCCGGAAAAAGGGGGACAGGGATTGGTGAGCAGTTCTTC
- TRBJ2-1 13 - TRBV7-7 CASSSRGGVEQFF TGTGCTAGCAGCTCTAGGGGGGGGGTTGAGCAGTTCTTC
many TRBJ1-1 15 TRBD1 TRBV6-2/TRBV6-3 CASSPDRGLNTEAFF TGTGCCAGCAGTCCTGACAGGGGCCTGAACACTGAAGCTTTCTTT
few TRBJ2-2 13 - TRBV6-2/TRBV6-3 CASSYLSNGELFF TGTGCCAGCAGTTACCTTTCGAACGGGGAGCTGTTTTTT
many TRBJ1-2 15 - TRBV12-3/TRBV12-4 CASSQPRLENYGYTF TGTGCCAGCAGTCAACCGAGACTGGAGAACTATGGCTACACCTTC
- TRBJ1-4 14 TRBD1 TRBV11-2 CASSFGQGKEELFF TGTGCCAGCAGCTTTGGACAGGGGAAAGAAGAACTGTTTTTT
few TRBJ2-7 15 TRBD2 TRBV5-1 CASSADGLAGNEQYF TGCGCCAGCAGCGCGGACGGGCTAGCGGGAAACGAGCAGTACTTC
many TRBJ2-5 16 TRBD2 TRBV6-2/TRBV6-3 CASSYGTSGFQETQYF TGTGCCAGCAGTTACGGGACTAGCGGGTTTCAAGAGACCCAGTACTTC
many TRBJ2-1 17 TRBD2 TRBV11-3 CASSGGGRALRGSEQFF TGTGCCAGCAGCGGGGGAGGGAGGGCACTGCGGGGTAGTGAGCAGTTCTTC
few TRBJ1-6 15 - TRBV27 CASSLLGSPVSPLHF TGTGCCAGCAGTTTATTAGGGAGCCCCGTTTCACCCCTCCACTTT
many TRBJ2-1 10 - TRBV2 CASSGNEQFF TGTGCCAGCAGCGGCAATGAGCAGTTCTTC
many TRBJ1-1 13 - TRBV7-2 CASSQDGNTEAFF TGTGCCAGCAGCCAAGACGGGAACACTGAAGCTTTCTTT
- TRBJ2-1 15 TRBD1 TRBV7-2 CASSQEAGGYYEQFF TGTGCCAGCAGCCAAGAGGCAGGGGGCTACTACGAGCAGTTCTTC
many TRBJ2-7 13 - TRBV9 CASSPGGAYEQYF TGTGCCAGCAGCCCCGGCGGCGCCTACGAGCAGTACTTC
few TRBJ1-2 12 - TRBV30 CAWSMRTDGYTF TGTGCCTGGAGCATGAGGACAGACGGCTACACCTTC
- TRBJ1-1 14 - TRBV4-1 CASSQEMMNTEAFF TGCGCCAGCAGCCAAGAAATGATGAACACTGAAGCTTTCTTT
- TRBJ1-6 13 - TRBV2 CASRGPRNSPLHF TGTGCCAGCAGAGGACCGAGGAATTCACCCCTCCACTTT
many TRBJ2-1 13 - TRBV11-2 CASSLDPRYEQFF TGTGCCAGCAGCTTAGATCCGAGATATGAGCAGTTCTTC
- TRBJ1-5 14 - TRBV6-5 CASSYAGPNQPQHF TGTGCCAGCAGTTACGCAGGGCCAAATCAGCCCCAGCATTTT
many TRBJ2-3 15 TRBD1 TRBV2 CASSEGQISTDTQYF TGTGCCAGCAGTGAGGGACAGATTAGCACAGATACGCAGTATTTT
few TRBJ1-2 15 - TRBV28 CASRWAPPRAYGYTF TGTGCCAGCAGATGGGCCCCTCCGAGGGCTTATGGCTACACCTTC
- TRBJ2-3 15 TRBD1 TRBV28 CASSPRTGNADTQYF TGTGCCAGCAGTCCGCGGACAGGGAACGCAGATACGCAGTATTTT
- TRBJ2-3 18 - TRBV9 CASSVGGGVASYTDTQYF TGTGCCAGCAGCGTAGGAGGAGGGGTAGCGTCATACACAGATACGCAGTATTTT
many TRBJ2-3 16 - TRBV20-1 CSARDRVRDRADTQYF TGCAGTGCTAGAGATCGGGTCCGGGATAGGGCAGATACGCAGTATTTT
few TRBJ2-7 15 TRBD2 TRBV19 CASSYLAGETYEQYF TGTGCCAGTAGTTATCTAGCGGGAGAAACCTACGAGCAGTACTTC
few TRBJ2-3 18 TRBD2 TRBV9 CASSMTSGRWKQTDTQYF TGTGCCAGCAGCATGACTAGCGGGAGATGGAAGCAAACAGATACGCAGTATTTT
many TRBJ2-7 12 - TRBV29-1 CSVAGTSYEQYF TGCAGCGTTGCAGGGACGAGCTACGAGCAGTACTTC
- TRBJ2-7 15 - TRBV6-5 CASSYSQRAYNEQYF TGTGCCAGCAGTTACTCACAGCGGGCCTACAATGAGCAGTACTTC
few TRBJ2-7 14 - TRBV5-1 CASSSGGSGNEQYF TGCGCCAGCAGCTCAGGGGGGTCGGGGAACGAGCAGTACTTC
few TRBJ2-2 18 - TRBV5-1 CASSLVLSVTGRTGELFF TGCGCCAGCAGCTTGGTCTTGAGCGTGACCGGTAGGACCGGGGAGCTGTTTTTT
many TRBJ2-1 14 - TRBV12-3/TRBV12-4 CASLPWDQGGEQFF TGTGCCAGCTTACCCTGGGACCAAGGGGGTGAGCAGTTCTTC
many TRBJ1-2 15 - TRBV20-1 CSALLLTADYYGYTF TGCAGTGCCTTACTACTGACGGCGGACTACTATGGCTACACCTTC
many TRBJ2-3 13 TRBD2 TRBV20-1 CSARLADADTQYF TGCAGTGCCAGACTAGCGGACGCAGATACGCAGTATTTT
- TRBJ2-1 18 TRBD1 TRBV20-1 CSARKDRVRRSSYNEQFF TGCAGTGCTAGAAAGGACAGGGTGCGGCGTAGCTCCTACAATGAGCAGTTCTTC
many TRBJ2-7 14 TRBD2 TRBV28 CASRRGGTAYEQYF TGTGCCAGCAGGCGGGGGGGGACAGCCTACGAGCAGTACTTC
many TRBJ2-7 11 - TRBV10-3 CAIRGNDEQYF TGTGCCATCAGAGGTAATGACGAGCAGTACTTC
few TRBJ2-1 15 - TRBV9 CASSVAGEGPDEQFF TGTGCCAGCAGCGTAGCGGGTGAGGGACCAGATGAGCAGTTCTTC
- TRBJ2-5 15 - TRBV5-8 CASSSGRTSQETQYF TGTGCCAGCAGCTCTGGACGGACTTCCCAAGAGACCCAGTACTTC
many TRBJ1-1 13 TRBD1 TRBV30 CASDREENTEAFF TGTGCTTCGGACAGGGAAGAGAACACTGAAGCTTTCTTT
few TRBJ1-4 17 - TRBV27 CASRPAVGRATNEKLFF TGTGCCAGCAGGCCTGCAGTCGGGCGAGCAACTAATGAAAAACTGTTTTTT
- TRBJ2-5 12 - TRBV28 CASRRSAETQYF TGTGCCAGCAGGCGGAGCGCGGAGACCCAGTACTTC
many TRBJ2-5 14 TRBD2 TRBV6-1 CASSVSGSGETQYF TGTGCCAGCAGTGTTAGCGGGAGCGGGGAGACCCAGTACTTC
many TRBJ1-1 13 - TRBV18 CASSGGENTEAFF TGTGCCAGCTCAGGGGGGGAGAACACTGAAGCTTTCTTT
few TRBJ1-5 15 TRBD1 TRBV7-2 CASRQGTEYNQPQHF TGTGCCAGCAGACAGGGGACGGAATATAATCAGCCCCAGCATTTT
many TRBJ2-1 13 - TRBV20-1 CSALSSLGNEQFF TGCAGTGCCCTCTCTAGCCTCGGGAATGAGCAGTTCTTC
few TRBJ2-3 15 TRBD2 TRBV12-3/TRBV12-4 CASSLKAGATNTQYF TGTGCCAGCAGTTTAAAGGCGGGAGCCACAAATACGCAGTATTTT
- TRBJ1-2 14 - TRBV28 CASSFIVSTYGYTF TGTGCCAGCAGTTTCATCGTTTCCACATATGGCTACACCTTC
once TRBJ1-5 15 - TRBV20-1 CSALPQGHGNQPQDF TGCAGTGCCCTCCCCCAGGGGCACGGGAATCAGCCCCAGGATTTT
many TRBJ2-3 13 - TRBV28 CASSTELTDTQYF TGTGCCAGCAGTACGGAGCTCACAGATACGCAGTATTTT